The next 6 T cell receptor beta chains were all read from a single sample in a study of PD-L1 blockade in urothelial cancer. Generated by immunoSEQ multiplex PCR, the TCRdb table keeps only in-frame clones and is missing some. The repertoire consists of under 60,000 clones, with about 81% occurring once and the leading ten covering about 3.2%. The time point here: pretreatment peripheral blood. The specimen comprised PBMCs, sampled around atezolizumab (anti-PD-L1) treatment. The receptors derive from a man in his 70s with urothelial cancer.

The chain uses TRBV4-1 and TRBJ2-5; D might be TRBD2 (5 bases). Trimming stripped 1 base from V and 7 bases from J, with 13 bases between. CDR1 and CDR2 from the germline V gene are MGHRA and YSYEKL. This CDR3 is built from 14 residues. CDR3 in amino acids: CASSQVPGRGTQYF. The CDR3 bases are TGCGCCAGCAGCCAAGTACCAGGCCGGGGGACCCAGTACTTC.

The CDR3 spells CASSERSGRAPEQFF. The DNA for the CDR3 is TGTGCCAGCAGTGAAAGGAGCGGGAGGGCCCCTGAGCAGTTCTTC. The genes are TRBV2 and TRBJ2-1, with TRBD2 matching over 10 bases. Germline CDR1 reads SNHLY; CDR2 reads FYNNEI. Germline trimming cut 2 bases from V and 9 bases from J; bases unmatched to any gene: 7. This CDR3 has 15 amino acids.

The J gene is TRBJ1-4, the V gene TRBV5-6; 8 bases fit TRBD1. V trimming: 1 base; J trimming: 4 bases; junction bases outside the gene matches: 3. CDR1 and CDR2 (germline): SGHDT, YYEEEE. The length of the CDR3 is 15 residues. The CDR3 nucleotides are TGTGCCAGCAGCTTGTCTACAGGGGGTAATGAAAAACTGTTTTTT. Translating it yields CASSLSTGGNEKLFF.

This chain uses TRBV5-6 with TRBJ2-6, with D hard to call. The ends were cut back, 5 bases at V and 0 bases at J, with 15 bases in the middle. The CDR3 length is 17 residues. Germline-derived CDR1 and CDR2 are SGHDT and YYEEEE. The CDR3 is CASSPFSGSSGANVLTF. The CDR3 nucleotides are TGTGCCAGCAGTCCTTTTTCAGGTTCCTCTGGGGCCAACGTCCTGACTTTC.

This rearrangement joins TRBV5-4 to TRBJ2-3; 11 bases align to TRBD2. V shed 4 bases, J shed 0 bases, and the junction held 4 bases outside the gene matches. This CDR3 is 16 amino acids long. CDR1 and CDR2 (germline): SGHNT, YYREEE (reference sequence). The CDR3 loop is CASSTGLADSTDTQYF. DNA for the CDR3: TGTGCCAGCAGCACGGGACTAGCGGATAGCACAGATACGCAGTATTTT.

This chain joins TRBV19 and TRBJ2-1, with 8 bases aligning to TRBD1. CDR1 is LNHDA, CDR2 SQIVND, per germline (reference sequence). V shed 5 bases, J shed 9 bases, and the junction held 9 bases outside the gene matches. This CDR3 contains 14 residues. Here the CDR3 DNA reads TGTGCCAGTAGTCCTGGGACAGGTGTAGCTGAGCAGTTCTTC. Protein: CASSPGTGVAEQFF.